These 2 T cell receptor beta chains were sequenced from one sample in a study of human T cells and chemical hapten exposure. Time point given: patch test 3, about 24 weeks after DPC sensitization. Specified treatment: therapeutic diphenylcyclopropenone sensitization with weekly scalp DPC. TCRdb used MiXCR to reprocess the RACE reads, holding one entry per CDR3 protein. In the table there are 80,000 to 100,000 distinct CDR3 sequences, 10% to 11% of which are singletons. The specimen was whole blood, collected in connection with sensitization to the hapten diphenylcyclopropenone (DPC). These receptors came from a woman aged 45-65 years with alopecia areata. Some clones in this sample may be carry-over from other donors' samples.

For this clonotype: A clone one base away is much larger, so this may be a read error. The conserved closing phenylalanine or tryptophan is absent in this CDR3, likely reflecting a read error. V and J are TRBV28 and TRBJ1-1, with D possibly matching TRBD1 (5 bases). CDR3 length: 11 amino acids. Germline V CDR1 and CDR2: MDHEN, SYDVKM. V lost 2 bases and J 11 bases, leaving 9 bases between the germline ends. CDR3 residues: CASSLARGAFS. CDR3 DNA sequence: TGTGCCAGCAGTTTAGCAAGGGGTGCTTTCTCT.

At least ten counts were recorded for this clonotype. The chain recombines TRBV5-1 with TRBJ2-1; a weak D match, TRBD2 (5 bases). Trimming stripped 2 bases from V and 0 bases from J, with 9 bases between. Germline CDR1 is SGHRS and CDR2 is YFSETQ. This CDR3 is built from 15 residues. The CDR3 coding sequence is TGCGCCAGCAGCTTCGGGAATCTCTCCTACAATGAGCAGTTCTTC. It translates to CASSFGNLSYNEQFF.